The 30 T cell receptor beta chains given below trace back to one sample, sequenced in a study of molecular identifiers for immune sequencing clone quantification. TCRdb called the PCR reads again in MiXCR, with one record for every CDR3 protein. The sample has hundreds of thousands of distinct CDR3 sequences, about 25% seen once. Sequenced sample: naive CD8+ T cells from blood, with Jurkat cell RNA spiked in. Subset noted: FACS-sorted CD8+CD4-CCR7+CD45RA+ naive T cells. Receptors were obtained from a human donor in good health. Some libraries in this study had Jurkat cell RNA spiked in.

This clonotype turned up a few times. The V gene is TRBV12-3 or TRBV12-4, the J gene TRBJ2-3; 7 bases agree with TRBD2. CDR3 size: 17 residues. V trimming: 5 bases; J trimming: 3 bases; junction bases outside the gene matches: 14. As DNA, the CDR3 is TGTGCCAGCAGTCAACTCTCGGAGCGGGATCTTACAGATACGCAGTATTTT. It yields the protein CASSQLSERDLTDTQYF.

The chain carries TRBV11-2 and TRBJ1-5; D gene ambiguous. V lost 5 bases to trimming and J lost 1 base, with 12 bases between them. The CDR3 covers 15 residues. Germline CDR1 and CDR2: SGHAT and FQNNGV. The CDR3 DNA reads TGTGCCAGCAGCCCAGCCGGTGCGAGCAATCAGCCCCAGCATTTT. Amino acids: CASSPAGASNQPQHF.

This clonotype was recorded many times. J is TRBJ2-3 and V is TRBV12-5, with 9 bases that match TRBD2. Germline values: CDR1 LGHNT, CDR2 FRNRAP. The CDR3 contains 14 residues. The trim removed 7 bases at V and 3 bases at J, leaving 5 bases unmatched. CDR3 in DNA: TGTGCTAGTGCTCTAGCGGGACTTACAGATACGCAGTATTTT. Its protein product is CASALAGLTDTQYF.

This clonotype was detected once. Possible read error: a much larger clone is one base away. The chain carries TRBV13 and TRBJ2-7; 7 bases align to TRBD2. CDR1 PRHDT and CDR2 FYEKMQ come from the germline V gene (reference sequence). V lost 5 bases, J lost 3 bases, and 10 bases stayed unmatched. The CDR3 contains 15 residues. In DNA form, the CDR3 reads TGTGCCAGCAGCCCGGGGGGTTCGCCACTCTACGAGCAGTACTTC. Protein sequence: CASSPGGSPLYEQYF.

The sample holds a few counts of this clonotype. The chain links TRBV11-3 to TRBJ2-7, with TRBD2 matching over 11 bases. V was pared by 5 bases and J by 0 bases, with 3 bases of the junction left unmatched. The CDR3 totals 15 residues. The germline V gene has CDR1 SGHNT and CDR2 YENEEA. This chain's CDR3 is CASSQTSGASYEQYF. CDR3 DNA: TGTGCCAGCAGCCAGACTAGCGGGGCCTCCTACGAGCAGTACTTC. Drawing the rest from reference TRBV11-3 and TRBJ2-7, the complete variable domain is EAGVVQSPRYKIIEKKQPVAFWCNPISGHNTLYWYLQNLGQGPELLIRYENEEAVDDSQLPKDRFSAERLKGVDSTLKIQPAELGDSAVYLCASSQTSGASYEQYFGPGTRLTVT.

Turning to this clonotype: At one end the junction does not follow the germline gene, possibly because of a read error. CDR3 nucleotides: TGCGCCAGCAGTCAATCGGAAGTTAAGAACACCGGGGAGCCGTTTTTT. It translates to CASSQSEVKNTGEPFF. This sequence joins TRBV23-1 and TRBJ2-2, with D possibly matching TRBD2 (5 bases). TRBV23-1 is identified as an open reading frame with a role that is uncertain. The CDR3 contains 16 residues.

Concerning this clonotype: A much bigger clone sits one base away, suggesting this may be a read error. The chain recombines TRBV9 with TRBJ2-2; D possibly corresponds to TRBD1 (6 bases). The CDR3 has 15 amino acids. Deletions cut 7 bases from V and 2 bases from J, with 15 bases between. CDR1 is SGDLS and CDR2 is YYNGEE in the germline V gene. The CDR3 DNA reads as TGTGCCAGCGGTGCTAGGGGGTTCAACACCGGGGAGCTGTTTTTT. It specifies CASGARGFNTGELFF.

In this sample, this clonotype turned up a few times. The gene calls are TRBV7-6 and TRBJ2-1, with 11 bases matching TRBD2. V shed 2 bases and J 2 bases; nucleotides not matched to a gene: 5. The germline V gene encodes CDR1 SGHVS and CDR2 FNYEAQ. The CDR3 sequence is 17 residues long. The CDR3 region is CASSLSPSGRPYNEQFF. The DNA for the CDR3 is TGTGCCAGCAGCTTATCTCCTAGCGGGAGGCCCTACAATGAGCAGTTCTTC. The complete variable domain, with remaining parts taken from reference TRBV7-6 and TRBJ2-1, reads GAGVSQSPRYKVTKRGQDVALRCDPISGHVSLYWYRQALGQGPEFLTYFNYEAQQDKSGLPNDRFSAERPEGSISTLTIQRTEQRDSAMYRCASSLSPSGRPYNEQFFGPGTRLTVL.

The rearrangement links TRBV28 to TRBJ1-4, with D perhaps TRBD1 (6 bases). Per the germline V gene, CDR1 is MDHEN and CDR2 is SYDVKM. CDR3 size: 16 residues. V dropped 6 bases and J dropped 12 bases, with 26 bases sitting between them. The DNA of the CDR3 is TGTGCCAGCAGCATGGCCCTGGGACATAAGGGGGAAGAACTGTTTTTT. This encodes CASSMALGHKGEELFF.

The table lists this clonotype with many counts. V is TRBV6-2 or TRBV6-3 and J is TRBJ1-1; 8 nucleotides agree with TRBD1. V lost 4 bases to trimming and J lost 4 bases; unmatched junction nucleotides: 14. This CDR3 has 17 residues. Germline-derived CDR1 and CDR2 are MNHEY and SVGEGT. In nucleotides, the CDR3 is TGTGCCAGCAGTTTTTTCCAGCAGGGGGCTTTCGTCACTGAAGCTTTCTTT. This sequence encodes CASSFFQQGAFVTEAFF.

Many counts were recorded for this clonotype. Here the CDR3 DNA reads TGTGCCTGCACCCGGGACAACTACAATGAGCAGTTCTTC. Residues: CACTRDNYNEQFF. V and J are TRBV30 and TRBJ2-1, with D possibly TRBD1 on 6 matching bases. The CDR3 consists of 13 residues. Trimming took 6 bases from V and 3 from J, leaving 12 bases between them. Germline V lookup: CDR1 GTSNPN, CDR2 SVGIG (reference sequence).

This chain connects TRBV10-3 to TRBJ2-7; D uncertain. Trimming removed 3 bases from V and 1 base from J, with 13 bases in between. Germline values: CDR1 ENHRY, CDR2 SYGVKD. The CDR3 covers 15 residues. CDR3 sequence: CAISDLKMGSYEQYF. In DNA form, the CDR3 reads TGTGCCATCAGTGACCTTAAAATGGGTTCCTACGAGCAGTACTTC.

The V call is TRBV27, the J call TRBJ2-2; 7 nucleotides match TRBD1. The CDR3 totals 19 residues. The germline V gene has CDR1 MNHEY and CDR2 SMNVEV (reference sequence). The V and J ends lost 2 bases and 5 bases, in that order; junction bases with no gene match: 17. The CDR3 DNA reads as TGTGCCAGCAGTTTAGAGATTTTAGGGGGCTTATTTGGGACCGGGGAGCTGTTTTTT. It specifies CASSLEILGGLFGTGELFF.

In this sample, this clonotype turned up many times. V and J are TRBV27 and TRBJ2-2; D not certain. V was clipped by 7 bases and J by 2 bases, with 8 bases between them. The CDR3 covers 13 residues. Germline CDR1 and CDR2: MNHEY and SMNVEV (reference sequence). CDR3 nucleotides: TGTGCCAGCAACCCCAGAAACACCGGGGAGCTGTTTTTT. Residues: CASNPRNTGELFF.

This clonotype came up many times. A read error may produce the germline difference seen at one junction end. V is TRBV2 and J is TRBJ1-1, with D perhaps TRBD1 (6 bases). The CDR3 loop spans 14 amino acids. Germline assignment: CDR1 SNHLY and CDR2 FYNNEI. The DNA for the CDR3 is TGTGCCAGCGGTGAATACAGGGAGAACACTGAAGCTTTCTTT. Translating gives CASGEYRENTEAFF.

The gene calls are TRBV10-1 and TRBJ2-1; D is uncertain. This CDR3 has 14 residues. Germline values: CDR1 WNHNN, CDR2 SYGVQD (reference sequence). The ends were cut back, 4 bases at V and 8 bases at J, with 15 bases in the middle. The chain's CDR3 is CASSARPGNYEQFF. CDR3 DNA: TGCGCCAGCAGTGCCCGGCCCGGCAACTATGAGCAGTTCTTC.

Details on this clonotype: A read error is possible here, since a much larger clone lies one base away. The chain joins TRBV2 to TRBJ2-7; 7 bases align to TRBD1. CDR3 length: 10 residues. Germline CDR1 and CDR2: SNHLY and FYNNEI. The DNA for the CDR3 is TGTGCCAGCAGTAACAGGGGAGAGCACTTC. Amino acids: CASSNRGEHF.

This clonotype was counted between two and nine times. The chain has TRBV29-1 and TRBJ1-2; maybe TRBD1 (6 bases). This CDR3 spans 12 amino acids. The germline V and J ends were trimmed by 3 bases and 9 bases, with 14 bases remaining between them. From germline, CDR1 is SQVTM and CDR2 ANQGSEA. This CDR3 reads CSVDLQGASYTF. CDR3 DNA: TGCAGCGTTGATTTACAGGGTGCAAGCTACACCTTC.

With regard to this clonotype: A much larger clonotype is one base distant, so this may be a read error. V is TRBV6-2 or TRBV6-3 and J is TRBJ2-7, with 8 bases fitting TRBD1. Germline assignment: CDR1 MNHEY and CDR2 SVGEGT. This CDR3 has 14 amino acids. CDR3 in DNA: TGTGCCAGCAGCCGCCTGGACAGGGCCTACGAGCTGTACTTC. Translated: CASSRLDRAYELYF.

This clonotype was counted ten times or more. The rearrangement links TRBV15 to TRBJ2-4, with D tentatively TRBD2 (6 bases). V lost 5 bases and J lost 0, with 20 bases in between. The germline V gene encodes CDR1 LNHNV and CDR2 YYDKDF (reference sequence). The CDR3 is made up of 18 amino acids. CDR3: CATSERGLMTLAKNIQYF. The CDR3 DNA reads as TGTGCCACCAGCGAGAGGGGACTCATGACTCTAGCCAAAAACATTCAGTACTTC. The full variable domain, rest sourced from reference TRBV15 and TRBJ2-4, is DAMVIQNPRYQVTQFGKPVTLSCSQTLNHNVMYWYQQKSSQAPKLLFHYYDKDFNNEADTPDNFQSRRPNTSFCFLDIRSPGLGDTAMYLCATSERGLMTLAKNIQYFGAGTRLSVL.

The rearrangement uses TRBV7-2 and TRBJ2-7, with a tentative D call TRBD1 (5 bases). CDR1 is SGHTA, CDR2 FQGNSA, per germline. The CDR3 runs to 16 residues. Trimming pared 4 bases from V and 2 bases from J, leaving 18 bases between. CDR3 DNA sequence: TGTGCCAGCAGCTCCAGCGACAGACGGAAGCCCTACGAGCAGTACTTC. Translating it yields CASSSSDRRKPYEQYF.

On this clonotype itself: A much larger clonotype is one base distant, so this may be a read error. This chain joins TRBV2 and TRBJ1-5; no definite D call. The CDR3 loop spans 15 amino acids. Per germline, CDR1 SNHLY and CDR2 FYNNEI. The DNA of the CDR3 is TGTGCCAGCAGTGAAGGGGTAGTAACCAATCAGCCCCGGCATTTT. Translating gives CASSEGVVTNQPRHF.

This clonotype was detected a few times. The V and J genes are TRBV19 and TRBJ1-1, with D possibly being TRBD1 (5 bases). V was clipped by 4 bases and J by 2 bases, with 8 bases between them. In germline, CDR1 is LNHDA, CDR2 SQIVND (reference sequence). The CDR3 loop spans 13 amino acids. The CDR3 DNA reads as TGTGCCAGTAGTACAGGGTTCAACACTGAAGCTTTCTTT. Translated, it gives CASSTGFNTEAFF.

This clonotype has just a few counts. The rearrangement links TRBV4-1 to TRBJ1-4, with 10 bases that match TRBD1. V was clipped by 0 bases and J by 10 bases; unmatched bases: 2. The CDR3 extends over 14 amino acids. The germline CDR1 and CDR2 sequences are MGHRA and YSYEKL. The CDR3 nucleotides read TGCGCCAGCAGCCAAGAGGACAGGGGGGGAAAACTGTTTTTT. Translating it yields CASSQEDRGGKLFF.

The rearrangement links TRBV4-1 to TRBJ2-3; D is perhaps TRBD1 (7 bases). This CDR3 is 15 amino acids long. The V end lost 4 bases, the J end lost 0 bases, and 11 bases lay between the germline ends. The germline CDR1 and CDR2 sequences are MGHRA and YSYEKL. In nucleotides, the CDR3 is TGCGCCAGCAGCCCGCGGGGACAGAGCACAGATACGCAGTATTTT. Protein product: CASSPRGQSTDTQYF.

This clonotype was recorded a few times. The chain's CDR3 is CASSDRGQGVDEQYF. The CDR3 bases are TGTGCCAGCAGTGATCGAGGACAGGGGGTCGACGAGCAGTACTTC. The chain joins TRBV6-1 to TRBJ2-7, with TRBD1 identical over 10 bases. The CDR3 totals 15 residues. CDR1 is MNHNS, CDR2 SASEGT, per germline. V lost 3 bases to trimming and J lost 5 bases; unmatched junction nucleotides: 7.

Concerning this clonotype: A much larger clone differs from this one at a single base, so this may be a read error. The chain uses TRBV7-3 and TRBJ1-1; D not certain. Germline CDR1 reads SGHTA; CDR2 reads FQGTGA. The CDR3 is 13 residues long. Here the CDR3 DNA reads TGTGCCCGCAGCTCCGACATGGGCACTGAAGCTTTCTTT. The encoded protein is CARSSDMGTEAFF.

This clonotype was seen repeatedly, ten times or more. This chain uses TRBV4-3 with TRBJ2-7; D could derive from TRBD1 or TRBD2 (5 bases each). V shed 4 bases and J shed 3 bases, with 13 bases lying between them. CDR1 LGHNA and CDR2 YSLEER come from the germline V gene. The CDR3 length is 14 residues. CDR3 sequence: CASSPGTHDYEQYF. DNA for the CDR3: TGCGCCAGCAGCCCCGGGACCCACGACTACGAGCAGTACTTC.

The CDR3 sequence is CASGSGPLGANVLTF. DNA of the CDR3: TGTGCCAGCGGCTCTGGACCATTGGGGGCCAACGTCCTGACTTTC. The chain combines TRBV7-9 with TRBJ2-6; no firm D call. The CDR3 has 15 residues. Looked up from germline, CDR1 is SEHNR and CDR2 is FQNEAQ (reference sequence). V dropped 8 bases and J dropped 4 bases, with 15 bases sitting between them.

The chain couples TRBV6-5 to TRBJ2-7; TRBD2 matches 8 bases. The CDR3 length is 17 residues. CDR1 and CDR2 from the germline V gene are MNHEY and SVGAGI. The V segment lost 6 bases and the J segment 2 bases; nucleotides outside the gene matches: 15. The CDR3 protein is CASSPTRTGGGAYEQYF. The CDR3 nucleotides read TGTGCCAGCAGCCCTACTCGGACCGGGGGGGGGGCCTACGAGCAGTACTTC.